The clone carrying this T cell receptor beta chain was counted a few times. No antigen is known for it. The data originate from a study of cytomegalovirus exposure and HLA in healthy donors. The study, taken as a whole, reports: Reports described diagnosis of cytomegalovirus status by the classifier as highly specific and sensitive. A later analysis, which compared TCR beta chains of equal frequency, found the HLA-associated ones more clonally expanded.

The donors gave bone marrow, and they were healthy. Primers included in the PCR were 60 Vbeta and 13 Jbeta primers. Repertoires were generated with immunoSEQ multiplex PCR, while TCRdb's copy carries only in-frame clones and drops some. The sample holds about 200,000 clones; approximately 77% are singletons and the top ten take about 3.5%. The source material was PBMCs. The clonotype comes from a man aged 35 to 55 in good health and CMV-seropositive.

The CDR3, as DNA: TGTGCCAGCAGCTCCCTAGTTTCAGAGACCCAGTACTTC. Translated: CASSSLVSETQYF. The rearrangement joins TRBV7-9 to TRBJ2-5; D is ambiguous. The CDR3 consists of 13 residues. The germline CDR1 and CDR2 sequences are SEHNR and FQNEAQ (reference sequence). V was clipped by 4 bases and J by 4 bases, with 10 bases between them.